This TCR beta chain was sequenced in a study of Ad26.COV2.S vaccination and SARS-CoV-2 variants. Treatment given: roughly 18 received Ad26.COV2.S at low or high dose, single or two shots; about 5 received placebo; per-sample allocation not given. Following the first vaccine or placebo injection, samples were taken on day 63. Its platform was an Ad26 vector, and its expressed antigen was Wuhan-strain SARS-CoV-2 spike. Trimming removed 1 base at V and 4 bases at J, with 4 bases between. The germline V gene has CDR1 GTSNPN and CDR2 SVGIG (reference sequence). The length of the CDR3 is 11 residues. Libraries were prepared by immunoSEQ multiplex PCR; TCRdb keeps only in-frame clonotypes and omits some of them. The sample holds approximately 450,000 clones, around 90% seen once.

This receptor was identified in a person between 18 and 60 years old who received the Ad26.COV2.S COVID-19 vaccine or a placebo. This chain connects TRBV30 to TRBJ1-2; D uncertain. The sequences come from peripheral blood, collected in a trial of Ad26.COV2.S vaccine versus placebo. CDR3 region: CAWSGLYGYTF. The DNA of the CDR3 is TGTGCCTGGAGTGGACTCTATGGCTACACCTTC.